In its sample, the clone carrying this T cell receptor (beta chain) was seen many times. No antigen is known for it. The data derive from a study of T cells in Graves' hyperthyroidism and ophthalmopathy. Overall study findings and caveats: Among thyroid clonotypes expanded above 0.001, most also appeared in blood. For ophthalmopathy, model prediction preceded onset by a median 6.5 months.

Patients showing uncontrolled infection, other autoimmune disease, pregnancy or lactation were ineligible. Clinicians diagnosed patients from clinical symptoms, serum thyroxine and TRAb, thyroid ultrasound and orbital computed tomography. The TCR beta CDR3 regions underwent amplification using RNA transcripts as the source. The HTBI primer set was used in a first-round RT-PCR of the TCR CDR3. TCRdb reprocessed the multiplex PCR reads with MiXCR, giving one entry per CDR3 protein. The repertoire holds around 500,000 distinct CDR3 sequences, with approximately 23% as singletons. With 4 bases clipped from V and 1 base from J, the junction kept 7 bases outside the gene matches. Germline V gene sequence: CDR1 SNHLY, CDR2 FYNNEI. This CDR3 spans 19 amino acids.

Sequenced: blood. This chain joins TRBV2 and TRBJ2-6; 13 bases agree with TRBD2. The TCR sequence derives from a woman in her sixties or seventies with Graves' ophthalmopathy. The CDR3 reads CASSVKGTSGKSGANVLTF. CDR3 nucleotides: TGTGCCAGCAGTGTGAAAGGGACTAGCGGGAAGTCTGGGGCCAACGTCCTGACTTTC. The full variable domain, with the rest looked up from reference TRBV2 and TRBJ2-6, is EPEVTQTPSHQVTQMGQEVILRCVPISNHLYFYWYRQILGQKVEFLVSFYNNEISEKSEIFDDQFSVERPDGSNFTLKIRSTKLEDSAMYFCASSVKGTSGKSGANVLTFGAGSRLTVL.